This T cell receptor (beta chain) originates from a study of blood T cell repertoires in COVID-19. Study information: Sites in the United States, Italy and Spain provided acute and convalescent COVID-19 samples. PBMCs, B-cell-depleted T cells, or T cells provided the cDNA or gDNA that made up the material.

As handled by the study authors: Using reference gene primer amplification, nucleated cell counts were estimated. Here immunoSEQ multiplex PCR was the method, and the copy in TCRdb shows in-frame clones only, minus some. D and trimming come from the DNA, and the V and J calls and clone size come from that table. The table has roughly 100,000 clones, more than 85% seen once; the top ten hold around 4.4%. Trimming stripped 4 bases from V and 4 bases from J, with 10 bases between. The germline CDR1 and CDR2 sequences are MNHEY and SMNVEV (reference sequence). This CDR3 contains 14 residues. The chain recombines TRBV27 with TRBJ1-4, with a possible D match to TRBD1 (6 bases). Material: peripheral blood. This clonotype was obtained from a man between 18 and 35 years old with acute or convalescent COVID-19. CDR3 region: CASSWGQDNEKLFF. The CDR3 DNA reads as TGTGCCAGCAGTTGGGGGCAGGATAATGAAAAACTGTTTTTT.